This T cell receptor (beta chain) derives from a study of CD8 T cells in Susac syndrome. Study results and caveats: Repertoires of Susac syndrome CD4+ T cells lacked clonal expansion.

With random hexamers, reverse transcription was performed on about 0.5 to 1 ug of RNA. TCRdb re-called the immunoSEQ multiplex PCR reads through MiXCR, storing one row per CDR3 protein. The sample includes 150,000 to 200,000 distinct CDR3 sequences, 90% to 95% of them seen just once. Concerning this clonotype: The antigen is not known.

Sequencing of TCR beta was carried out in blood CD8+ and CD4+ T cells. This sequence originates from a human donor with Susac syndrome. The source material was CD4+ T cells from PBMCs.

CDR3 nucleotides: TGTGCCAGTGGGAGGAGGGGCGGCACTGAAGCTTTCTTT. Protein product: CASGRRGGTEAFF. This rearrangement joins TRBV19 to TRBJ1-1, with a possible D match to TRBD1 (5 bases). The ends were cut back, 8 bases at V and 4 bases at J, with 14 bases in the middle. This CDR3 spans 13 amino acids. Looked up from germline, CDR1 is LNHDA and CDR2 is SQIVND (reference sequence).